This T cell receptor (beta chain) was found in a study of cytomegalovirus exposure and HLA in healthy donors. At the level of the study: Of several hundred genotyped donors, about 80% clustered with self-reported Caucasian donors. Study observations and caveats: In vitro work confirmed that a few CMV-associated chains recognize CMV antigens. It was assumed in the presence/absence analyses that sequencing depth was roughly uniform across donors.

As for this clone: The antigen is undetermined.

Primers for the PCR totalled 60 Vbeta and 13 Jbeta. Generated by immunoSEQ multiplex PCR, the TCRdb table keeps only in-frame clones and is missing some. This table holds roughly 110,000 clones, more than 60% found once. The CDR3 has 15 residues. Trimming removed 6 bases from V and 0 bases from J; junction bases left unmatched: 4. Germline CDR1 SEHNR, CDR2 FQNEAQ (reference sequence). The J gene is TRBJ2-2, the V gene TRBV7-9, with 7 bases identical to TRBD2. This sequence originates from a woman aged 50 to 60 in good health and CMV-seropositive. The source material was PBMCs. DNA of the CDR3: TGTGCCAGCAGGGGGCGGGGGTCGAACACCGGGGAGCTGTTTTTT. Protein product: CASRGRGSNTGELFF.